This TCR beta chain stems from a study of T cell responses to AZD1222 COVID-19 vaccine. For the study at large: Pooled in the analysis were second doses at about 4 or about 12 weeks. Whole-study findings and limits: Females made up more of the donors, who were largely white British, and clonal diversity may have come out too low. Sampled repertoires all dated from after the peak T cell response.

On this clone: What it binds is not known.

Germline loops: CDR1 SGHRS, CDR2 YFSETQ. Trimming cost V 3 bases and J 3 bases, with 16 bases left between them. This CDR3 is built from 16 residues. Some clones are missing from TCRdb's copy, which holds only in-frame ones; the method was immunoSEQ multiplex PCR. The sample has more than 95,000 clones; over 75% are singletons. This sequence originates from an adult in good health. The sample here was peripheral blood, taken on day 0 of AZD1222 vaccination. The chain combines TRBV5-1 with TRBJ2-4; maybe TRBD1 (6 bases). CDR3 in amino acids: CASSSKTGLDKNIQYF. The CDR3 nucleotides read TGCGCCAGCAGCTCTAAGACAGGTTTGGACAAAAACATTCAGTACTTC.